Listed below are T cell receptor beta chains from one sample, sequenced in a study of T-cell memory formation after mild COVID-19. TCRdb re-called the 5' RACE reads with MiXCR, one entry per CDR3 protein. The sample lists roughly 110,000 distinct CDR3 sequences, about 20% occurring once. Sequenced input: PBMCs or a T cell subset sorted from them (not recorded which). All receptors derive from a man between 18 and 35 years old who had mild COVID-19 (a few samples of this study predate the infection). Cell type and time point are not known. The CDR3 runs from the conserved cysteine through the conserved F or W. A D gene is named only where the DNA matches it firmly. Size is stated for part of the rows, as once, few or many counts, or as a class when the clone is expanded.

v_gene,j_gene,d_gene,abundance,CDR3aa,CDR3nt
TRBV7-2,TRBJ2-1,TRBD1,NA,CASSLSYSPGQGVF,TGTGCCAGCAGCTTATCATACTCCCCGGGACAGGGGGTCTTC
TRBV27,TRBJ1-1,NA,NA,CASSFSGPSTEAFF,TGTGCCAGCAGTTTTTCAGGGCCGAGCACTGAAGCTTTCTTT
TRBV7-6,TRBJ2-3,TRBD2,NA,CASSLVGGGADTQYF,TGTGCCAGCAGCTTAGTGGGCGGGGGGGCAGATACGCAGTATTTT
TRBV27,TRBJ1-2,NA,once,CASSLSDGTYGYTF,TGTGCCAGCAGTTTATCCGACGGGACTTATGGCTACACCTTC
TRBV20-1,TRBJ1-5,NA,once,CSAEDISNQPQHF,TGCAGTGCGGAAGACATTAGCAATCAGCCCCAGCATTTT
TRBV4-3,TRBJ2-3,NA,few,CASSQDWLTKDTQYF,TGCGCCAGCAGCCAAGATTGGCTTACCAAAGATACGCAGTATTTT
TRBV20-1,TRBJ2-2,TRBD2,few,CSARDPGTSGAGELFF,TGCAGTGCTAGAGATCCCGGGACTAGCGGCGCCGGGGAGCTGTTTTTT
TRBV19,TRBJ2-1,TRBD2,NA,CASSIYGGGNNEQFF,TGTGCCAGTAGTATATATGGCGGGGGGAACAATGAGCAGTTCTTC
TRBV4-1,TRBJ2-3,NA,NA,CASSGGAPVGDTQYF,TGCGCCAGCAGCGGGGGGGCGCCCGTTGGGGATACGCAGTATTTT
TRBV9,TRBJ2-3,NA,NA,CASSGQPSTDTQYF,TGTGCCAGCAGCGGACAGCCTAGCACAGATACGCAGTATTTT
TRBV10-3,TRBJ2-5,NA,NA,CAISEGLGLLQETQYF,TGTGCCATCAGTGAGGGGTTGGGACTGTTACAAGAGACCCAGTACTTC
TRBV28,TRBJ1-2,NA,few,CASARPRPYGYTF,TGTGCCAGCGCCCGGCCCCGCCCCTATGGCTACACCTTC
TRBV6-1,TRBJ1-6,NA,NA,CASSESGEVSPLHF,TGTGCCAGCAGTGAATCAGGGGAGGTTTCACCCCTCCACTTT
TRBV20-1,TRBJ2-7,NA,NA,CSARPRVSYEQYF,TGCAGTGCTAGGCCTAGGGTCTCCTACGAGCAGTACTTC
TRBV7-9,TRBJ1-2,NA,NA,CASGDRRGMGRNGYTF,TGTGCCAGCGGAGACAGAAGAGGGATGGGGCGGAATGGCTACACCTTC
TRBV7-9,TRBJ2-2,NA,NA,CASRRAGELFF,TGTGCCAGCAGAAGAGCCGGGGAGCTGTTTTTT
TRBV5-5,TRBJ2-4,NA,NA,CASSELLGGATKNIQYF,TGTGCCAGCAGCGAGTTGTTAGGGGGTGCGACCAAAAACATTCAGTACTTC
TRBV27,TRBJ1-2,NA,few,CASSLGPSGWYGYTF,TGTGCCAGCAGTTTGGGGCCTTCGGGGTGGTATGGCTACACCTTC
TRBV11-2,TRBJ2-3,NA,once,CASRLHPGTSITDTQYF,TGTGCCAGCAGACTACACCCCGGGACCTCAATCACAGATACGCAGTATTTT
TRBV12-3/TRBV12-4,TRBJ2-5,NA,NA,CASSRVPGGGETQYF,TGTGCCAGCAGCCGCGTCCCGGGGGGCGGGGAGACCCAGTACTTC
TRBV7-6,TRBJ2-7,NA,few,CASRDGTSYEQYF,TGTGCCAGCAGGGACGGGACCTCCTACGAGCAGTACTTC
TRBV19,TRBJ2-3,NA,many,CASSTSTDTQYF,TGTGCCAGTAGTACCTCAACAGATACGCAGTATTTT
TRBV4-3,TRBJ2-2,NA,few,CASSQDQSFANTGELFF,TGCGCCAGCAGCCAAGATCAGTCATTCGCGAACACCGGGGAGCTGTTTTTT
TRBV11-2,TRBJ2-1,NA,few,CASSWTTDPYNEQFF,TGTGCCAGCAGCTGGACCACCGATCCCTACAATGAGCAGTTCTTC
TRBV7-3,TRBJ2-1,NA,NA,CASSFVQSELHEQFF,TGTGCCAGCAGCTTCGTTCAGTCCGAGCTACATGAGCAGTTCTTC
TRBV6-2/TRBV6-3,TRBJ2-1,NA,many,CASSYENYNEQFF,TGTGCCAGCAGTTACGAGAATTACAATGAGCAGTTCTTC
TRBV12-3/TRBV12-4,TRBJ1-5,TRBD1,NA,CASSSGTAHNQPQHF,TGTGCCAGCAGTTCCGGGACAGCCCACAATCAGCCCCAGCATTTT
TRBV6-6,TRBJ2-7,TRBD1,NA,CASSYPDRDEQYF,TGTGCCAGCAGTTACCCGGACAGGGACGAGCAGTACTTC
TRBV29-1,TRBJ2-1,TRBD2,NA,CSVATSGGAVMDEQFF,TGCAGCGTCGCCACTAGCGGGGGGGCCGTAATGGATGAGCAGTTCTTC
TRBV7-2,TRBJ2-5,NA,NA,CASSLVLARGETQYF,TGTGCCAGCAGCTTAGTTCTAGCGAGAGGGGAGACCCAGTACTTC
TRBV2,TRBJ2-3,NA,NA,CASSDGVTDTQYF,TGTGCCAGCAGTGACGGGGTTACGGATACGCAGTATTTT
TRBV18,TRBJ1-2,TRBD1,NA,CASSPGTGAVGGYTF,TGTGCCAGCTCACCAGGGACAGGGGCGGTCGGTGGCTACACCTTC
TRBV4-1,TRBJ2-5,NA,few,CASSQDYGTNAQETQYF,TGCGCCAGCAGCCAAGATTACGGGACCAATGCTCAAGAGACCCAGTACTTC
TRBV5-4,TRBJ2-3,TRBD2,NA,CASSLAVSGGTDTQYF,TGTGCCAGCAGCTTGGCCGTTAGCGGGGGGACAGATACGCAGTATTTT
TRBV6-2/TRBV6-3,TRBJ1-1,TRBD1,few,CASRDRGAEAFF,TGTGCCAGCAGAGACAGGGGAGCTGAAGCTTTCTTT
TRBV12-3/TRBV12-4,TRBJ2-3,TRBD2,few,CASSPRLAGGGDTQYF,TGTGCCAGCAGTCCAAGACTAGCGGGGGGTGGGGATACGCAGTATTTT
TRBV4-1,TRBJ2-1,TRBD2,NA,CASSQESLAGGSYNEQFF,TGCGCCAGCAGCCAAGAGTCGCTAGCGGGGGGCTCCTACAATGAGCAGTTCTTC
TRBV4-1,TRBJ2-3,TRBD1,NA,CASSQVRQGAGDTQYF,TGCGCCAGCAGCCAAGTGAGGCAGGGGGCTGGAGATACGCAGTATTTT
TRBV7-2,TRBJ2-1,TRBD2,NA,CASSFSGGARNEQFF,TGTGCCAGCAGCTTTAGCGGGGGGGCGAGAAATGAGCAGTTCTTC
TRBV4-3,TRBJ2-3,TRBD2,once,CASSQVTSGFTDTQYF,TGCGCCAGCAGCCAAGTTACTAGCGGATTCACAGATACGCAGTATTTT
TRBV18,TRBJ2-2,TRBD1,NA,CASSPPPGTAIPWNTGELFF,TGTGCCAGCTCACCACCTCCGGGGACAGCCATTCCGTGGAACACCGGGGAGCTGTTTTTT
TRBV2,TRBJ2-4,TRBD2,NA,CASRGWDSGEYIQYF,TGTGCCAGCCGCGGTTGGGATAGCGGGGAATACATTCAGTACTTC
TRBV30,TRBJ2-1,TRBD2,NA,CACGPPREGEQFF,TGTGCCTGTGGACCCCCAAGGGAGGGTGAGCAGTTCTTC
TRBV15,TRBJ2-2,NA,NA,CATFDTGSFGELFF,TGTGCCACCTTCGATACAGGGAGCTTCGGGGAGCTGTTTTTT
TRBV5-1,TRBJ2-3,NA,few,CASSTDRAFGGTDTQYF,TGCGCCAGCAGCACCGACAGGGCCTTTGGGGGGACAGATACGCAGTATTTT
TRBV10-3,TRBJ1-2,NA,few,CAISESGAFYGYTF,TGTGCCATCAGTGAGTCTGGGGCTTTCTATGGCTACACCTTC
TRBV20-1,TRBJ2-1,NA,NA,CSAGWNEQFF,TGCAGTGCTGGCTGGAATGAGCAGTTCTTC
TRBV12-3/TRBV12-4,TRBJ2-7,TRBD1,NA,CASSPTGVEQYF,TGTGCCAGCAGTCCGACAGGGGTCGAGCAGTACTTC
TRBV6-5,TRBJ1-1,NA,NA,CASSYTDRRSTEAFF,TGTGCCAGCAGTTACACCGACAGGAGGTCCACTGAAGCTTTCTTT
TRBV13,TRBJ1-2,TRBD1,NA,CASSFDRVYGYTF,TGTGCCAGCAGCTTCGACAGGGTCTATGGCTACACCTTC
TRBV7-9,TRBJ1-2,NA,NA,CASSFDRGEPGYTF,TGTGCCAGCAGCTTTGACCGGGGAGAGCCTGGGTACACCTTC
TRBV6-4,TRBJ1-1,NA,NA,CASSDSAGEAFF,TGTGCCAGCAGTGACTCGGCCGGGGAAGCTTTCTTT
TRBV6-5,TRBJ1-2,NA,few,CASSYSGGGWPSGYTF,TGTGCCAGCAGTTACTCCGGCGGGGGGTGGCCTAGTGGCTACACCTTC